Each of the 18 T cell receptor beta chains below was sequenced from the same sample in a study of T cell repertoires in cytomegalovirus infection. TCRdb reprocessed the reads via MiXCR and lists one record per CDR3 protein. The table includes under 350,000 distinct CDR3 sequences, about 20% detected once. For these TCRs, the target antigens are not known. The sequencing here drew on cultured PBMCs, taken from culture after CMV antigen stimulation. Receptors were obtained from a human donor in good health (CMV status not recorded). Some clones in this sample may be carry-over from other donors' samples.

The chain has TRBV9 and TRBJ1-2; D gene ambiguous. CDR1 and CDR2 (germline): SGDLS, YYNGEE. With 0 bases removed from V and 2 bases from J, the gap between germline ends came to 5 bases. This CDR3 comprises 13 residues. The chain's CDR3 is CASSVAGNYGYTF. The CDR3 DNA reads as TGTGCCAGCAGCGTAGCGGGGAACTATGGCTACACCTTC.

Ten or more counts support this clonotype. The chain combines TRBV27 with TRBJ2-1, with 13 bases matching TRBD2. Germline V gene sequence: CDR1 MNHEY, CDR2 SMNVEV (reference sequence). The CDR3 consists of 17 residues. The ends lost 4 bases at V and 5 bases at J; junction bases unmatched: 8. The CDR3 here is CASSYFPTSGRHNEQFF. The DNA of the CDR3 is TGTGCCAGCAGTTACTTTCCGACTAGCGGGAGGCACAATGAGCAGTTCTTC.

This rearrangement joins TRBV9 to TRBJ2-1, with D tentatively TRBD2 (6 bases). Germline assignment: CDR1 SGDLS and CDR2 YYNGEE. The CDR3 runs to 20 residues. Trimming left V 2 bases short and J 8 bases short, with 32 bases between. The CDR3 reads CASSVSPPSSGLSRSDEQFF. The CDR3 bases are TGTGCCAGCAGCGTTTCTCCGCCGTCGAGCGGGCTCTCCCGGAGCGATGAGCAGTTCTTC.

The rearrangement links TRBV9 to TRBJ2-1; tentatively, D is TRBD1 or TRBD2 (5 bases each). Germline CDR1 reads SGDLS; CDR2 reads YYNGEE. V was cut by 0 bases and J by 3 bases, with 10 bases left in between. The CDR3 sequence is 15 residues long. CDR3 bases: TGTGCCAGCAGCGTAGAGGGGAGTCACTACAATGAGCAGTTCTTC. Translated: CASSVEGSHYNEQFF.

This clonotype was recorded a few times. This rearrangement joins TRBV7-9 to TRBJ2-1; TRBD1 aligns across 8 bases. The CDR3 is 15 residues long. V shed 5 bases, J shed 4 bases, and the junction held 7 bases outside the gene matches. The germline V gene has CDR1 SEHNR and CDR2 FQNEAQ (reference sequence). In DNA form, the CDR3 reads TGTGCCAGCAGCCGGATCGGACAGGGTTACAATGAGCAGTTCTTC. Its protein is CASSRIGQGYNEQFF.

This clonotype was seen repeatedly, ten times or more. V is TRBV19 and J is TRBJ2-1, with D tentatively TRBD2 (5 bases). The V end lost 4 bases, the J end lost 10 bases, and 14 bases lay between the germline ends. The CDR3 runs 13 residues. The germline V gene encodes CDR1 LNHDA and CDR2 SQIVND (reference sequence). The CDR3 DNA reads as TGTGCCAGTAGTAGGACTGGTGTCTTGGAGCAGTTCTTC. Its protein product is CASSRTGVLEQFF.

The chain uses TRBV5-4 and TRBJ2-7; no definite D call. The CDR3 is 13 residues long. Trimming stripped 3 bases from V and 3 bases from J, with 10 bases between. CDR1 and CDR2 from the germline V gene are SGHNT and YYREEE (reference sequence). This CDR3 reads CASSSPGYYEQYV. The CDR3 DNA sequence: TGTGCCAGCAGCTCCCCGGGCTACTACGAGCAGTACGTC.

This clonotype was seen at least ten times. For the CDR3, the DNA is TGTGCCAGCAGCTTAGGGGCGGGGCGGGCGGGAGTGCAGCAGTTCTTC. Its protein product is CASSLGAGRAGVQQFF. The chain links TRBV7-2 to TRBJ2-1, with 7 bases lining up with TRBD2. Germline trimming cut 1 base from V and 11 bases from J; bases unmatched to any gene: 14. Germline values: CDR1 SGHTA, CDR2 FQGNSA. The CDR3 sequence is 16 residues long.

V is TRBV6-2 or TRBV6-3 and J is TRBJ2-7; 8 nucleotides match TRBD1. The CDR3 has 14 amino acids. The ends lost 4 bases at V and 6 bases at J; junction bases unmatched: 8. CDR1 MNHEY and CDR2 SVGEGT come from the germline V gene. CDR3 in amino acids: CASSSYGQGPEQYF. The DNA for the CDR3 is TGTGCCAGCAGTTCCTACGGACAGGGACCCGAGCAGTACTTC.

This clonotype was counted at least ten times. This chain joins TRBV9 and TRBJ2-7; tentatively, D is TRBD1 (6 bases). Deletions cut 0 bases from V and 4 bases from J, with 14 bases between. CDR3 size: 15 residues. CDR1 and CDR2 (germline): SGDLS, YYNGEE. The CDR3 DNA reads as TGTGCCAGCAGCGTAGGTCCGGGACAACAATACGAGCAGTACTTC. Translated: CASSVGPGQQYEQYF.

The chain recombines TRBV19 with TRBJ2-1; a weak D match, TRBD2 (6 bases). The CDR3 is made up of 16 amino acids. CDR1 is LNHDA, CDR2 SQIVND, per germline (reference sequence). Trimming left V 3 bases short and J 7 bases short, with 19 bases between. The CDR3 sequence: CASSIWRLDIKNEQFF. As DNA, the CDR3 is TGTGCCAGTAGTATCTGGAGACTAGATATTAAGAATGAGCAGTTCTTC.

This clonotype was observed a few times. This CDR3 reads CASGGTGVYEQYF. CDR3 bases: TGTGCCAGCGGGGGGACAGGAGTATACGAGCAGTACTTC. This sequence joins TRBV2 and TRBJ2-7, with 8 bases aligning to TRBD1. The CDR3 runs to 13 residues. Germline CDR1 SNHLY, CDR2 FYNNEI. V shed 8 bases, J shed 4 bases, and the junction held 7 bases outside the gene matches.

This clonotype was found a few times. V gene TRBV7-8 combines with J gene TRBJ2-7; TRBD2 agrees at 7 bases. V dropped 2 bases and J dropped 3; count of bases not matched to a gene: 4. Germline lookup yields CDR1 SGHVS and CDR2 FQNEAQ. The CDR3 has 14 residues. DNA for the CDR3: TGTGCCAGCAGCTTACCGCTAGCGGTCTACGAGCAGTACGTC. Protein product: CASSLPLAVYEQYV.

The chain is built from TRBV5-1 and TRBJ2-5, with TRBD1 matching over 9 bases. V gave up 5 bases and J gave up 5 bases; unmatched junction bases: 7. The CDR3 has 14 residues. The germline V gene encodes CDR1 SGHRS and CDR2 YFSETQ. The CDR3 DNA reads as TGCGCCAGCAGGACGGGACAGGGAAGGGAGACCCAGTACTTC. Protein: CASRTGQGRETQYF. Complete variable domain (other parts from reference TRBV5-1 and TRBJ2-5): KAGVTQTPRYLIKTRGQQVTLSCSPISGHRSVSWYQQTPGQGLQFLFEYFSETQRNKGNFPGRFSGRQFSNSRSEMNVSTLELGDSALYLCASRTGQGRETQYFGPGTRLLVL.

The J gene is TRBJ2-1, the V gene TRBV2; 11 bases align to TRBD2. The CDR3 length is 18 residues. In germline, CDR1 is SNHLY, CDR2 FYNNEI. Unmatched junction bases numbered 10, after V lost 1 base and J lost 5 bases. The CDR3 sequence: CASSEEVSGRAYNNEQFF. The CDR3 coding sequence is TGTGCCAGCAGTGAAGAAGTTAGCGGGAGGGCCTATAACAATGAGCAGTTCTTC.

The table lists this clonotype with a few counts. The chain joins TRBV24-1 to TRBJ1-4; D is unresolved. Germline assignment: CDR1 KGHDR and CDR2 SFDVKD. The CDR3 has 12 residues. V lost 7 bases and J lost 8, with 10 bases in between. In nucleotides, the CDR3 is TGTGCCACCAGCCCATGGGGAGAAAAACTGTTTTTT. Its translation: CATSPWGEKLFF.

This clonotype was seen ten or more times. The rearrangement joins TRBV7-2 to TRBJ2-7, with D uncertain. Per germline, CDR1 SGHTA and CDR2 FQGNSA. V was pared by 0 bases and J by 0 bases, with 9 bases between. This CDR3 region has 15 residues. The CDR3 region has the DNA TGTGCCAGCAGCTTAGCATCTTTAAGCTCCTACGAGCAGTACTTC. Translation gives CASSLASLSSYEQYF.

The rearrangement uses TRBV2 and TRBJ2-7, with unresolved D. The V end was cut by 1 base, the J end by 5 bases, with 6 bases between. Germline V lookup: CDR1 SNHLY, CDR2 FYNNEI. The CDR3 consists of 12 residues. CDR3 in amino acids: CASSEVSDEQYF. The DNA of the CDR3 is TGTGCCAGCAGTGAAGTCTCAGACGAGCAGTACTTC.